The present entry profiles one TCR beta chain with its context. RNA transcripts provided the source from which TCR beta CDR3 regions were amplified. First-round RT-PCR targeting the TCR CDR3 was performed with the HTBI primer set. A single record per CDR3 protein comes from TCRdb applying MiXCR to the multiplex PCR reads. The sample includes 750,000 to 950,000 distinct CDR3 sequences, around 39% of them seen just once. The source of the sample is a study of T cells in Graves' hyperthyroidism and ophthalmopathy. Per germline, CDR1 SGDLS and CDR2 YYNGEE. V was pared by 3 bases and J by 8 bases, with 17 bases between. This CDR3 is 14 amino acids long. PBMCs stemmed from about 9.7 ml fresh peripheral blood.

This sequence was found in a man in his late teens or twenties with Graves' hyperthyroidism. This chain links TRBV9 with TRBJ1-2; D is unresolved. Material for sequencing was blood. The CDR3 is CASSAGWAFRGYTF. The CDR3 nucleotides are TGTGCCAGCAGCGCCGGTTGGGCCTTTCGGGGCTACACCTTC. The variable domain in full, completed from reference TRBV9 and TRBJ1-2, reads DSGVTQTPKHLITATGQRVTLRCSPRSGDLSVYWYQQSLDQGLQFLIQYYNGEERAKGNILERFSAQQFPDLHSELNLSSLELGDSALYFCASSAGWAFRGYTFGSGTRLTVV.